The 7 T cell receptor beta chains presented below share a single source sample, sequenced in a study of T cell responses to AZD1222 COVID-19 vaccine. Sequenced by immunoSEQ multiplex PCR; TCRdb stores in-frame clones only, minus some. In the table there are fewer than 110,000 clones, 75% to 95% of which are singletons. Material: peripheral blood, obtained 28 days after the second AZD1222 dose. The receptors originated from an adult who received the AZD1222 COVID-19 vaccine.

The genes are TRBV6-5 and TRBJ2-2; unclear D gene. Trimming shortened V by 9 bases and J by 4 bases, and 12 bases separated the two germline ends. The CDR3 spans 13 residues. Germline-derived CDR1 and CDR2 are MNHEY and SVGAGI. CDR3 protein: CASNYWGTGELFF. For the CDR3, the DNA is TGTGCCAGTAACTATTGGGGCACCGGGGAGCTGTTTTTT.

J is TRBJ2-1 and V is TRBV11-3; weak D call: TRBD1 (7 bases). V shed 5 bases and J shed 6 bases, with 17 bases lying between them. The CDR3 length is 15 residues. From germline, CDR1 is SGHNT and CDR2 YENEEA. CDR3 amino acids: CASSGGTVLSNEQFF. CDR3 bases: TGTGCCAGCAGCGGGGGGACAGTTCTAAGCAATGAGCAGTTCTTC.

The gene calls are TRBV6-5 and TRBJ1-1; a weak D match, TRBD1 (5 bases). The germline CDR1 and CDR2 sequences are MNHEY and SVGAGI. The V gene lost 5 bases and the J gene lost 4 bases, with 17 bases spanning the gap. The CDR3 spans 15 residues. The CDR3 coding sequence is TGTGCCAGCAGTCCCGGTCCAGGGAGGATCACTGAAGCTTTCTTT. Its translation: CASSPGPGRITEAFF.

CDR3 loop: CASSQYTGSSYNEQFF. The CDR3 nucleotides are TGTGCCAGCAGCCAATATACCGGTAGCTCCTACAATGAGCAGTTCTTC. The genes are TRBV3-1 (or the pseudogene TRBV3-2) and TRBJ2-1, with D uncertain. Per the germline V gene, CDR1 is LGHDT and CDR2 is YNNKEL (reference sequence). The CDR3 extends over 16 amino acids. Trimming took 2 bases from V and 0 from J, leaving 11 bases between them.

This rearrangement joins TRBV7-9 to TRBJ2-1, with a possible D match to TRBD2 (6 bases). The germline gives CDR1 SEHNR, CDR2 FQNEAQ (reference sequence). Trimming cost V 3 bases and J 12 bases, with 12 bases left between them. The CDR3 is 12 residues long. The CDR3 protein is CASSLGGLLQFF. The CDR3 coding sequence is TGTGCCAGCAGCTTGGGGGGACTTTTGCAGTTCTTC.

The DNA of the CDR3 is TGTGCCAGTTCCTTCTTTCGGGACAGGAACACTGAAGCTTTCTTT. Protein sequence: CASSFFRDRNTEAFF. This rearrangement joins TRBV19 to TRBJ1-1, with 7 bases identical to TRBD1. The length of the CDR3 is 15 residues. V gave up 8 bases and J gave up 1 base; unmatched junction bases: 10. Per the germline V gene, CDR1 is LNHDA and CDR2 is SQIVND (reference sequence).

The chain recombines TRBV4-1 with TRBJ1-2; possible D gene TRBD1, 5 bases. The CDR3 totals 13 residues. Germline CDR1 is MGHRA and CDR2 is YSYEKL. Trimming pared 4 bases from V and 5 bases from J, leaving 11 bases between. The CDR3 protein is CASSPGGLYGYTF. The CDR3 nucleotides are TGCGCCAGCAGCCCCGGGGGTCTTTATGGCTACACCTTC.